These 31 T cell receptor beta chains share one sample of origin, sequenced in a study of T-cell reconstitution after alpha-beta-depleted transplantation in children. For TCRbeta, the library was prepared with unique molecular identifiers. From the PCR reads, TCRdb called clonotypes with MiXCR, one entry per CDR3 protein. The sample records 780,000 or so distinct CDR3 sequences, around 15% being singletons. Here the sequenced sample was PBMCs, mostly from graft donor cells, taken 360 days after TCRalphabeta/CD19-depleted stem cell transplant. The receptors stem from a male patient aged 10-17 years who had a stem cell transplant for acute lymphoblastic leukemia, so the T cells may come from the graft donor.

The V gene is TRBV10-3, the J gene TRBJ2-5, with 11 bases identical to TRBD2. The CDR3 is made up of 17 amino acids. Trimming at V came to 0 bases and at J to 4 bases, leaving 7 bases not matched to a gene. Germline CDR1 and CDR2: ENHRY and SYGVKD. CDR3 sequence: CAISESDSGRDGETQYF. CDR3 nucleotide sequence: TGTGCCATCAGTGAGTCGGATAGCGGGAGGGACGGAGAGACCCAGTACTTC.

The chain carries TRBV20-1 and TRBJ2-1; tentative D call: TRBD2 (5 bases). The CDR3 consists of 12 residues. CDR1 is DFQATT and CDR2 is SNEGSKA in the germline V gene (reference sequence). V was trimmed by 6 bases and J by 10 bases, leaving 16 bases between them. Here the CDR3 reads CSASSGPAEQFF. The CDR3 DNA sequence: TGCAGTGCCAGCAGCGGACCAGCGGAGCAGTTCTTC.

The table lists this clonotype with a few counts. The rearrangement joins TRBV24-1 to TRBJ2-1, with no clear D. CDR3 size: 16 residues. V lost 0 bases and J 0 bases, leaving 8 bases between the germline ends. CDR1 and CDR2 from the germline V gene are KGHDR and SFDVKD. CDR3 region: CATSDLESGSYNEQFF. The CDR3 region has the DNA TGTGCCACCAGTGATTTGGAATCGGGCTCCTACAATGAGCAGTTCTTC.

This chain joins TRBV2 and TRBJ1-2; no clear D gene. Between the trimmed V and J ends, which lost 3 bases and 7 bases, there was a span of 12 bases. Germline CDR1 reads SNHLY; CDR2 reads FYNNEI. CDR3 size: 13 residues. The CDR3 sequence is CASSERTMGGYTF. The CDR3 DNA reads TGTGCCAGCAGTGAGAGGACCATGGGTGGCTACACCTTC.

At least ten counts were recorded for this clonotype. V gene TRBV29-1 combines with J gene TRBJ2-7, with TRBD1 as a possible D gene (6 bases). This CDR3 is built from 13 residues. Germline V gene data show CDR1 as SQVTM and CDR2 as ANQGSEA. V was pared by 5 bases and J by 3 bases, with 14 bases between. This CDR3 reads CSVYGTSYYEQYF. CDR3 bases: TGCAGCGTTTATGGGACATCCTACTACGAGCAGTACTTC.

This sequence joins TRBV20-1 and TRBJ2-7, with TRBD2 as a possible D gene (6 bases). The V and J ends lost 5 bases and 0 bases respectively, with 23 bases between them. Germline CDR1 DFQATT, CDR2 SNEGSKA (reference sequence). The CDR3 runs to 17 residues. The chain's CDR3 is CSAFWGETARSSYEQYF. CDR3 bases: TGCAGTGCTTTTTGGGGGGAGACAGCGCGGAGCTCCTACGAGCAGTACTTC.

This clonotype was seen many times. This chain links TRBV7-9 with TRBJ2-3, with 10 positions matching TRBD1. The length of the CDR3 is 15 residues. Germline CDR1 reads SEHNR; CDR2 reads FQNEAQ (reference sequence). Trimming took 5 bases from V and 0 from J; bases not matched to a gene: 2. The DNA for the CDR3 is TGTGCCAGCAGCCAGGGACAGGGGAGCACAGATACGCAGTATTTT. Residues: CASSQGQGSTDTQYF.

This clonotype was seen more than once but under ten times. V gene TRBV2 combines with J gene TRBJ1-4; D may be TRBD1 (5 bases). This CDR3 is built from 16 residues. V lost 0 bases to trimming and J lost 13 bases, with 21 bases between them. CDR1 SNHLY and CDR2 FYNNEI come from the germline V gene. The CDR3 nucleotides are TGTGCCAGCAGTGAAGCGTCCCAGGCTAGGGGAAGAGGACTGTTTTTT. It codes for CASSEASQARGRGLFF.

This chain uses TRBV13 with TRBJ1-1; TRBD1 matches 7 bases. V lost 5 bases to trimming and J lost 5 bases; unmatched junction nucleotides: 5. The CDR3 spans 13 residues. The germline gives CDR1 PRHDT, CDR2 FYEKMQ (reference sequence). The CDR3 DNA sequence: TGTGCCAGCAGCCACCGACAGGGTACTGAAGCTTTCTTT. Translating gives CASSHRQGTEAFF.

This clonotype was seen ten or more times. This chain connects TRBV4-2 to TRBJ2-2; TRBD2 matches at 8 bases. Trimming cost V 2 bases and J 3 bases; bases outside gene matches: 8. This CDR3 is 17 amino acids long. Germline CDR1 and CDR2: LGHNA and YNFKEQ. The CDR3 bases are TGTGCCAGCAGCCAACCAACGACTAGCGATCACACCGGGGAGCTGTTTTTT. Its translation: CASSQPTTSDHTGELFF.

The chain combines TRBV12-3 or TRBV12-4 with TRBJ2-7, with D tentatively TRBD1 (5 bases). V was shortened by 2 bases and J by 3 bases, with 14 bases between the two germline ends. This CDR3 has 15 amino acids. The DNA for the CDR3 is TGTGCCAGCAGTTTATCCGACAGAGGCCTCTACGAGCAGTACTTC. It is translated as CASSLSDRGLYEQYF.

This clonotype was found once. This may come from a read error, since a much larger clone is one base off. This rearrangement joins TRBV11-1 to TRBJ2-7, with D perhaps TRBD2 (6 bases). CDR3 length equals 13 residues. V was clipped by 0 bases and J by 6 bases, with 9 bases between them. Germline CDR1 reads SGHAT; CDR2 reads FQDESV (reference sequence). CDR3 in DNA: TGTGCCAGCAGCTTAGCTCAAGCGGGCGAGCAGTACTTC. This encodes CASSLAQAGEQYF.

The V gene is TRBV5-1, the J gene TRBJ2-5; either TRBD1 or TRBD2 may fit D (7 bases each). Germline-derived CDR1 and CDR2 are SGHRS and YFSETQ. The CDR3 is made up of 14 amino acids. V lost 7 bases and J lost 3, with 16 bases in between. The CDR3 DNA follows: TGCGCCAGCTCGGAGGGGGCGGGGGAAGAGACCCAGTACTTC. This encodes CASSEGAGEETQYF. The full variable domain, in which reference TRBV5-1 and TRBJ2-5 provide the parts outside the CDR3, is KAGVTQTPRYLIKTRGQQVTLSCSPISGHRSVSWYQQTPGQGLQFLFEYFSETQRNKGNFPGRFSGRQFSNSRSEMNVSTLELGDSALYLCASSEGAGEETQYFGPGTRLLVL.

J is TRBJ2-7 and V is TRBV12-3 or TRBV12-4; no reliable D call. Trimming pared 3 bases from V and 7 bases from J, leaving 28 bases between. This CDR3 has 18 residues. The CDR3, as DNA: TGTGCCAGCAGTTTTACCCGTGGCTTTAGTGGGCCCCATGGAGAGCAGTACTTC. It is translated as CASSFTRGFSGPHGEQYF.

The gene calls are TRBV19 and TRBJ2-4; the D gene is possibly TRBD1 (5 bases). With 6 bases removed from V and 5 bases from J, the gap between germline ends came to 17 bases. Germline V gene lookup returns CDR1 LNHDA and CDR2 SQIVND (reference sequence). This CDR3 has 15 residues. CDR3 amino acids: CASSITGERENIQYF. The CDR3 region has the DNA TGTGCCAGTAGCATCACAGGAGAAAGGGAAAACATTCAGTACTTC.

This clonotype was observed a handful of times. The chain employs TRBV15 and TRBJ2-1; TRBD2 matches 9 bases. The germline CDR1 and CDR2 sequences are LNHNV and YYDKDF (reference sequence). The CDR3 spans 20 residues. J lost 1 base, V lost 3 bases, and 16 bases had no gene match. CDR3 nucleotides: TGTGCCACCAGCAGTAGGGCTAGCGGGATATCACTTGGTTCCTACAATGAGCAGTTCTTC. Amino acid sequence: CATSSRASGISLGSYNEQFF.

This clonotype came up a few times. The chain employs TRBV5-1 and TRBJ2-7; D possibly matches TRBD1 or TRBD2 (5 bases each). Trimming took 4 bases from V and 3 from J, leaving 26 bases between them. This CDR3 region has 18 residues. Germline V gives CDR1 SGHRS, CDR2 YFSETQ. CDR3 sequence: CASSVGLVGVSVGYEQYF. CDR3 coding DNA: TGCGCCAGCAGCGTCGGCCTCGTGGGGGTCTCGGTGGGCTACGAGCAGTACTTC. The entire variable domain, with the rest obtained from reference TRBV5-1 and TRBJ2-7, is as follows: KAGVTQTPRYLIKTRGQQVTLSCSPISGHRSVSWYQQTPGQGLQFLFEYFSETQRNKGNFPGRFSGRQFSNSRSEMNVSTLELGDSALYLCASSVGLVGVSVGYEQYFGPGTRLTVT.

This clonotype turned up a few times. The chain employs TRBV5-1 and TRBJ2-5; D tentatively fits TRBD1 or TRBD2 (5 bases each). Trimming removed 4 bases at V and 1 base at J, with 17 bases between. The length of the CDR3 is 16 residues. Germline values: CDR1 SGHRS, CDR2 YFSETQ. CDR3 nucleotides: TGCGCCAGCAGCACCCCGGGACGCGACCCCCAAGAGACCCAGTACTTC. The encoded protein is CASSTPGRDPQETQYF.

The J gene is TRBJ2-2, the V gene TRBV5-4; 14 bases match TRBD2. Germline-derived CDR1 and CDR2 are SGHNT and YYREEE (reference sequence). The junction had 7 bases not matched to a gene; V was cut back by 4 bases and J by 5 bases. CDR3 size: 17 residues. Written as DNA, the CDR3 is TGTGCCAGCAGCCAGGGACTAGCGGGAGTGGGAACCGGGGAGCTGTTTTTT. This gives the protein CASSQGLAGVGTGELFF.

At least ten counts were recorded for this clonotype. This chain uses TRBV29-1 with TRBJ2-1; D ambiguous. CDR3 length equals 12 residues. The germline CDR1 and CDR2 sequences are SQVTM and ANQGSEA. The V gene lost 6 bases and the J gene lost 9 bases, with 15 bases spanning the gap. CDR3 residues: CSVTPGVFEQFF. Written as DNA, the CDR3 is TGCAGCGTAACCCCTGGGGTCTTTGAGCAGTTCTTC.

CDR3 bases: TGTGCCAGCAGCTTCTCCGGGATACCGGGCGGGGAGACCCAGTACTTC. It codes for CASSFSGIPGGETQYF. This chain uses TRBV7-9 with TRBJ2-5; maybe TRBD2 (5 bases). V was clipped by 3 bases and J by 5 bases, with 19 bases between them. This CDR3 is 16 amino acids long. The germline V gene has CDR1 SEHNR and CDR2 FQNEAQ (reference sequence).

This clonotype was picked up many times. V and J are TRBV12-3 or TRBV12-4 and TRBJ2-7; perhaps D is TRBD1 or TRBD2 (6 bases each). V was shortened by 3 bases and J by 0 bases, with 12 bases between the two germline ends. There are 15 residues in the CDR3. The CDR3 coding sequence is TGTGCCAGCAGTTTCCGGGGGCCGAGCTCCTACGAGCAGTACTTC. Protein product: CASSFRGPSSYEQYF.

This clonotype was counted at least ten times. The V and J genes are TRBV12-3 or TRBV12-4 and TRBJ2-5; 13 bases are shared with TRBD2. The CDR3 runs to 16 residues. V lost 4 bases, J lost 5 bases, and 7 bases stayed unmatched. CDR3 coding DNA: TGTGCCAGCAGTTCCCAAACTAGCGGGAGGGAGGAGACCCAGTACTTC. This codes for CASSSQTSGREETQYF.

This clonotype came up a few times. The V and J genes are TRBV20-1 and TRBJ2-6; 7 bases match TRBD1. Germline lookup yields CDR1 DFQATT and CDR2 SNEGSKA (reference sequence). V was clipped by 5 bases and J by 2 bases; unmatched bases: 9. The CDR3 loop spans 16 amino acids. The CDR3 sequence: CSAVPQGNPGANVLTF. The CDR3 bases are TGCAGTGCTGTACCACAGGGGAACCCTGGGGCCAACGTCCTGACTTTC.

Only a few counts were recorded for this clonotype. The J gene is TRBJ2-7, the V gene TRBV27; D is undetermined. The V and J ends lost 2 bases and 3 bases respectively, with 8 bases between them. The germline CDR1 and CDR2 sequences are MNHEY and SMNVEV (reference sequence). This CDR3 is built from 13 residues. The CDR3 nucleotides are TGTGCCAGCAGTTTAACGGCTAACTACGAGCAGTACTTC. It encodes CASSLTANYEQYF.

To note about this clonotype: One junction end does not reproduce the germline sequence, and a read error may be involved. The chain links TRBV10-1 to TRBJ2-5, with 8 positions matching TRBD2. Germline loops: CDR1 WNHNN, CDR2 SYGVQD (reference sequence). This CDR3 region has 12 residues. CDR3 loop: CASSESRATSDF. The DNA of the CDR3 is TGCGCCAGCAGTGAGTCTCGAGCGACTAGCGACTTC.

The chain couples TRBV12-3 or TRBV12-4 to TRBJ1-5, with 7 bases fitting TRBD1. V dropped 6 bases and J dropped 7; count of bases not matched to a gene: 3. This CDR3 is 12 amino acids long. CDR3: CASRGRGQPQHF. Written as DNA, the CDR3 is TGTGCCAGCAGGGGCAGGGGGCAGCCCCAGCATTTT.

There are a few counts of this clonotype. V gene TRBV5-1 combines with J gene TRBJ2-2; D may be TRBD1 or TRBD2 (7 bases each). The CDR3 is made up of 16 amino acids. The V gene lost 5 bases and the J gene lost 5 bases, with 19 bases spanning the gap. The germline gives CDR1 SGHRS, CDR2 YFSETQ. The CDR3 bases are TGCGCCAGCAGTCCCGACAGGGCGGGGGAAACCGGGGAGCTGTTTTTT. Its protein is CASSPDRAGETGELFF.

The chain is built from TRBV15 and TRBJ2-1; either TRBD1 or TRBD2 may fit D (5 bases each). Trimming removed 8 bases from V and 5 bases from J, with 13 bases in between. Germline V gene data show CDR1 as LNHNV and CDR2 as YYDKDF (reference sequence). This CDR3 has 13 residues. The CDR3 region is CATRGRGHNEQFF. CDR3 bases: TGTGCCACCCGGGGAAGGGGCCACAATGAGCAGTTCTTC.

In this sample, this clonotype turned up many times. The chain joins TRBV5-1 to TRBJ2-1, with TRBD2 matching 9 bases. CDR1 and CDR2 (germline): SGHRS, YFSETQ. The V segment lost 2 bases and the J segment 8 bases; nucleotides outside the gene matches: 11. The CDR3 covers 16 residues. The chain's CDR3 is CASSLRASGTFDEQFF. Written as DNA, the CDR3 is TGCGCCAGCAGCTTAAGGGCTAGCGGGACTTTCGATGAGCAGTTCTTC.

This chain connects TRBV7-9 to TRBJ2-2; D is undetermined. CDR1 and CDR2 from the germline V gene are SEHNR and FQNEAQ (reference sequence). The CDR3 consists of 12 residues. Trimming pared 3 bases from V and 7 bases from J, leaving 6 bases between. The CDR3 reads CASSFTGGELFF. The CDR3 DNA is TGTGCCAGCAGCTTCACCGGCGGGGAGCTGTTTTTT.